Listed below are T cell receptor beta chains from one sample, sequenced in a study of T cells after posttransplantation cyclophosphamide. Using immunoSEQ multiplex PCR, the repertoire was profiled, and TCRdb retains in-frame clones only, with some absent. This sample has 15,000 to 25,000 clones, with roughly 87% found just once. The source material was PBMCs, sampled after allogeneic stem cell transplant with posttransplant cyclophosphamide. These receptors were taken from a female patient in her thirties or forties who received an allogeneic stem cell transplant from a related donor, was CMV-positive, and had no GVHD. Among the T cells, some may be from the graft donor. CDR3s include the opening cysteine and the closing phenylalanine or tryptophan. Fields, in order: J gene, V gene, clone size, D gene, CDR3 DNA, CDR3 protein. The D gene is left open where the match is weak. Size is omitted from some rows. Given values are once, few, many or a class for expanded clones.

J: TRBJ1-1
V: TRBV19
size: -
D: TRBD1
DNA: TGTGCCAGTAGTATGGCAGGGGGCACCCTCAGCAAAGCTTTCTTT
CDR3: CASSMAGGTLSKAFF

J: TRBJ2-3
V: TRBV7-2
size: -
D: TRBD2
DNA: TGTGCCAGCGGTGGGGCTAGCGGGAGCGGAGATACGCAGTATTTT
CDR3: CASGGASGSGDTQYF

J: TRBJ2-2
V: TRBV6-6
size: -
D: -
DNA: TGTGCCACCAAACTAGCGACAGGGCTGTTTTTT
CDR3: CATKLATGLFF

J: TRBJ2-5
V: TRBV29-1
size: -
D: TRBD2
DNA: TGCAGCGTTGACTTCGCGGGGGGCCCAGAGACCCAGTACTTC
CDR3: CSVDFAGGPETQYF

J: TRBJ2-2
V: TRBV19
size: few
D: TRBD2
DNA: TGTGCCAGTAATTTAGCGGGACTCTTAGCCGGGGAGCTGTTTTTT
CDR3: CASNLAGLLAGELFF

J: TRBJ2-2
V: TRBV7-3
size: -
D: -
DNA: TGTGCCAGCAGCTTAAGGTCCAGGGGCACCGGGGAGCTGTTTTTT
CDR3: CASSLRSRGTGELFF

J: TRBJ2-1
V: TRBV7-6
size: -
D: TRBD2
DNA: TGTGCCAGCAGCCGACTAGCGGGAGGGCCACCGGTTGAGCAGTTCTTC
CDR3: CASSRLAGGPPVEQFF

J: TRBJ2-2
V: TRBV10-1
size: -
D: TRBD2
DNA: TGCGCCAGCAGTGGTGATCCCGGGGGACTAGTCACCGGGGAGCTGTTTTTT
CDR3: CASSGDPGGLVTGELFF

J: TRBJ2-1
V: TRBV6-5
size: -
D: -
DNA: TGTGCCAGCAGTTTCTCCGGGACTCACTACAATGAGCAGTTCTTC
CDR3: CASSFSGTHYNEQFF

J: TRBJ2-2
V: TRBV6-1
size: -
D: TRBD2
DNA: TGTGCCAGCAGTGAAGCTACCCTAGCGGCCCACACCGGGGAGCTGTTTTTT
CDR3: CASSEATLAAHTGELFF